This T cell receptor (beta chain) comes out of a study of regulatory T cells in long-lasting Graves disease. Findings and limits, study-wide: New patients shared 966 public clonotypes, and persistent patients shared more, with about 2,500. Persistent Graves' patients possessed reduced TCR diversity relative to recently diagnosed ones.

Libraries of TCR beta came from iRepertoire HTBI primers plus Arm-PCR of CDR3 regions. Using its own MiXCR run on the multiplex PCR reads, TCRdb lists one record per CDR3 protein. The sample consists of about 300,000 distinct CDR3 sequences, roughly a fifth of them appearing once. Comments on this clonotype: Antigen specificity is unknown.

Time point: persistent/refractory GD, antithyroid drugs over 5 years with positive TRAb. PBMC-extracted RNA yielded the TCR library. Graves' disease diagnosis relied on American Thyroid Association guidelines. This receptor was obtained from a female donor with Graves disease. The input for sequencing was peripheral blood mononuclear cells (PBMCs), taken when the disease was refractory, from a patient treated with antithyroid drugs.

CDR3 sequence (DNA): TGTGCCAGCAGCCAAGACAGAGGGGACACCATATATTTT. Protein product: CASSQDRGDTIYF. V gene TRBV3-1 combines with J gene TRBJ1-3; D perhaps matches TRBD1 (5 bases). The CDR3 spans 13 residues. Per germline, CDR1 LGHDT and CDR2 YNNKEL (reference sequence). V was cut by 0 bases and J by 8 bases, with 8 bases left in between.